This T cell receptor (beta chain) emerged from a study of cytomegalovirus exposure and HLA in healthy donors. Amplification used 60 Vbeta primers and 13 Jbeta primers. Assay: immunoSEQ multiplex PCR; the TCRdb copy retains only in-frame clones and omits some. The sample includes around 48,000 clones. The CDR3 totals 14 residues. CDR1 SGHRS and CDR2 YFSETQ come from the germline V gene. Trimming took off 0 bases at V and 2 bases at J, with 6 bases between the two ends. The source of this sequence is a female donor in good health and CMV-seronegative. Input material: PBMCs. The V gene is TRBV5-1, the J gene TRBJ1-3; D gene uncertain. CDR3 sequence (DNA): TGCGCCAGCAGCTTGGGTATCGCTGGAAACACCATATATTTT. Residues: CASSLGIAGNTIYF.